This T cell receptor (beta chain) was recorded in a study of blood T cell repertoires in COVID-19. Germline V lookup: CDR1 MNHEY, CDR2 SMNVEV (reference sequence). Between the trimmed V and J ends, which lost 6 bases and 5 bases, there was a span of 25 bases. CDR3 size: 17 residues. In the source study's methods: The assay estimated nucleated cells by amplifying reference gene primers. Assay used: immunoSEQ multiplex PCR; TCRdb lists only in-frame clones, some missing. D and trimming were read from the DNA, whereas the V and J calls and clone size are those reported in that table. The sample lists fewer than 300,000 clones, roughly four fifths seen once, with roughly 10% in the top ten.

This chain uses TRBV27 with TRBJ2-5; possibly TRBD2 for D (6 bases). This receptor was identified in a woman aged 45-60 years who had recovered from COVID-19. The specimen sequenced was peripheral blood. The CDR3 nucleotides read TGTGCCAGCAGGGGGGTGGTCGGCGGGGTAGGGCTTGAGACCCAGTACTTC. It codes for CASRGVVGGVGLETQYF.